The source of this T cell receptor beta chain is a study of shared clonotypes between healthy human individuals. Generated by immunoSEQ multiplex PCR, the TCRdb table keeps only in-frame clones and is missing some. The data show approximately 1,000,000 clones, 77% seen once. General study results and limits: With few donors, the genetic and exposure-history diversity represented was limited.

The CDR3 sequence is 20 residues long. Germline-derived CDR1 and CDR2 are SNHLY and FYNNEI. With V trimmed by 8 bases and J by 2 bases, 25 bases remained unmatched. Regarding this clone: Its antigen is not known.

The origin of this receptor is a man aged 18-30 years in good health. Some clones in this sample may be carry-over from other donors' samples. Material: memory CD4+ T cells from PBMCs. Subset reported: CD45RA-negative fraction. The chain has TRBV2 and TRBJ2-3; 7 positions match TRBD1. CDR3 region: CASFDRVTSGKRGPTDTQYF. CDR3 DNA sequence: TGTGCCAGCTTTGACAGGGTGACCTCAGGAAAGCGAGGTCCCACAGATACGCAGTATTTT. The full variable domain, with the rest looked up from reference TRBV2 and TRBJ2-3, is EPEVTQTPSHQVTQMGQEVILRCVPISNHLYFYWYRQILGQKVEFLVSFYNNEISEKSEIFDDQFSVERPDGSNFTLKIRSTKLEDSAMYFCASFDRVTSGKRGPTDTQYFGPGTRLTVL.